Below, one TCR beta chain is given with its context. Trimming removed 6 bases from V and 2 bases from J; junction bases left unmatched: 8. Germline V gene lookup returns CDR1 MNHEY and CDR2 SVGAGI. This CDR3 spans 15 amino acids. Profiled with immunoSEQ multiplex PCR; TCRdb holds only in-frame clones, not every one. The sample records over 50,000 clones, around 82% being singletons. Exclusion of a patient followed from autoimmune disease history or systemic immunosuppression. This sample was included in a study of OX40 agonist ivuxolimab in advanced cancers. About the research overall: Patients were dosed with the agonistic anti-OX40 (CD134) antibody ivuxolimab. Partial responses were recorded for three patients, including one with hepatocellular carcinoma and two with cutaneous melanoma.

The material sequenced was CD4+ or CD8+ T cells sorted from blood, taken in a trial of the OX40 agonist ivuxolimab. The rearrangement links TRBV6-5 to TRBJ2-7; 9 nucleotides match TRBD2. The receptor comes from an adult with an advanced solid tumor such as melanoma, head and neck, liver or kidney cancer. DNA for the CDR3: TGTGCCAGCAGCACGGCTAGCGGGACCACCTACGAGCAGTACTTC. It is translated as CASSTASGTTYEQYF.